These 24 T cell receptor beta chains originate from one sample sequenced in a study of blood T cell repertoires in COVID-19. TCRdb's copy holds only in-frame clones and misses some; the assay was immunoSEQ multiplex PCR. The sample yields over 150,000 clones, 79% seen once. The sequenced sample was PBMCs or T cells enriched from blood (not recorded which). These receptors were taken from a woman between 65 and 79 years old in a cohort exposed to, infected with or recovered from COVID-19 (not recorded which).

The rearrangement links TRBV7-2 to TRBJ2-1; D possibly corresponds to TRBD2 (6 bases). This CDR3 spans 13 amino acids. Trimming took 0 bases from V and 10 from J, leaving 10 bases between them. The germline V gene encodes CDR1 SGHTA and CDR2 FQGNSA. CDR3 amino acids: CASSLAREGEQFF. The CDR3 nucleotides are TGTGCCAGCAGCTTAGCGCGGGAAGGGGAGCAGTTCTTC. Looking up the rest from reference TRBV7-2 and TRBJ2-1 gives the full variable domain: GAGVSQSPSNKVTEKGKDVELRCDPISGHTALYWYRQSLGQGLEFLIYFQGNSAPDKSGLPSDRFSAERTGGSVSTLTIQRTQQEDSAVYLCASSLAREGEQFFGPGTRLTVL.

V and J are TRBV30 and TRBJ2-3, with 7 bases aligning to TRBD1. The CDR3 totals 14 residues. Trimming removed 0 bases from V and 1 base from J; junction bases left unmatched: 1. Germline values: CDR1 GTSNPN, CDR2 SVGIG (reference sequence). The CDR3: CAWSVQGGTDTQYF. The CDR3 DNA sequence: TGTGCCTGGAGTGTTCAGGGGGGCACAGATACGCAGTATTTT.

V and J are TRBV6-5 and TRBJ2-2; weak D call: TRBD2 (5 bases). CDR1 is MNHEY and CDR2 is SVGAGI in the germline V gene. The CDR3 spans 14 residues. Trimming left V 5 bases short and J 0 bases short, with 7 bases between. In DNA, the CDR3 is TGTGCCAGCAGTCAACTAGCGAACACCGGGGAGCTGTTTTTT. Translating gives CASSQLANTGELFF.

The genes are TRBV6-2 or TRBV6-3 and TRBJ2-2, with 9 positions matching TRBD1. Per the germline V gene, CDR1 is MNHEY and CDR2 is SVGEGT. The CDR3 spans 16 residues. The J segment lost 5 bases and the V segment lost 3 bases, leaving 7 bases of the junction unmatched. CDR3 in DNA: TGTGCCAGCAGTTATCCGACAGGGGGTCGAACCGGGGAGCTGTTTTTT. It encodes CASSYPTGGRTGELFF.

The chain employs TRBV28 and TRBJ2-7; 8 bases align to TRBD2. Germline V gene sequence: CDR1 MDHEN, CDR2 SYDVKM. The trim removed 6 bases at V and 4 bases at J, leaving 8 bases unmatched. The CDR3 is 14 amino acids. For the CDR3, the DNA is TGTGCCAGCAGGGCCACGGGAGGGGGTTACGAGCAGTACTTC. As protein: CASRATGGGYEQYF.

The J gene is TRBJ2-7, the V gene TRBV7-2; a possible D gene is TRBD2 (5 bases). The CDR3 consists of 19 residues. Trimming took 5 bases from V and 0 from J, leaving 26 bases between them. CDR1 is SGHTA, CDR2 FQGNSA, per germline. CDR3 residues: CASSHNTPTISVGSYEQYF. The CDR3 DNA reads TGTGCCAGCAGCCACAACACACCAACTATTAGCGTCGGCTCCTACGAGCAGTACTTC.

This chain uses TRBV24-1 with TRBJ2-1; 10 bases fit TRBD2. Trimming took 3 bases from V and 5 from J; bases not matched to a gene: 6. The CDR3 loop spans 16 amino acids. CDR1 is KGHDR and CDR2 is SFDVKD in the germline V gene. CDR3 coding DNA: TGTGCCACCAGTGATCCCCTAGCGGGAGTCGACAATGAGCAGTTCTTC. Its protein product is CATSDPLAGVDNEQFF.

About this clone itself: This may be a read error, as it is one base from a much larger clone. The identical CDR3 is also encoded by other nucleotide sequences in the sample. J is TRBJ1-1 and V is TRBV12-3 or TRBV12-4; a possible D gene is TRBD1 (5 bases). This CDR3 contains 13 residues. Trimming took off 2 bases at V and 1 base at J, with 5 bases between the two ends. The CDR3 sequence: CASSLTGNTEAFF. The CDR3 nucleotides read TGTGCCAGCAGTTTAACAGGGAACACTGAAGCTTTCTTT.

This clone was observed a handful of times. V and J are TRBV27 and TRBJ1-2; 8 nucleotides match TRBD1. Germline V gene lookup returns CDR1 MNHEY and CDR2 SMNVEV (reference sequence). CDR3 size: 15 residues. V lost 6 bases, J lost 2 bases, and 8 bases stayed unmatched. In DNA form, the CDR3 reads TGTGCCAGCAGCCCCACGGACAGGGTAAACTATGGCTACACCTTC. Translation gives CASSPTDRVNYGYTF.

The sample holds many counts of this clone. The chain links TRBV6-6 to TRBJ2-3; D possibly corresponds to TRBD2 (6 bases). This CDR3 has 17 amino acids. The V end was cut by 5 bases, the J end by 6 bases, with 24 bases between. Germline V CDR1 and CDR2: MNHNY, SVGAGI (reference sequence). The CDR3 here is CASSPRRGTLREDTQYF. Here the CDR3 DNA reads TGTGCCAGCAGTCCCCGTCGGGGGACCTTACGGGAGGATACGCAGTATTTT.

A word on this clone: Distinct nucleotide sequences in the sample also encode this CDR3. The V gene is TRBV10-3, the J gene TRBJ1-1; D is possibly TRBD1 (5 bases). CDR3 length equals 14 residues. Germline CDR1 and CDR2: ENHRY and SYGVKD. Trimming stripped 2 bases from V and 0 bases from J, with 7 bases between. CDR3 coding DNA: TGTGCCATCAGTGAGGGACAAATGAACACTGAAGCTTTCTTT. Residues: CAISEGQMNTEAFF.

The DNA for the CDR3 is TGTGCCGGGCGAATTCGGACTAGCGGGAGTCCCAATGAGCAGTTCTTC. It specifies CAGRIRTSGSPNEQFF. The chain uses TRBV10-3 and TRBJ2-1; 13 bases match TRBD2. CDR3 length equals 16 residues. The trim removed 11 bases at V and 6 bases at J, leaving 13 bases unmatched. Germline assignment: CDR1 ENHRY and CDR2 SYGVKD.

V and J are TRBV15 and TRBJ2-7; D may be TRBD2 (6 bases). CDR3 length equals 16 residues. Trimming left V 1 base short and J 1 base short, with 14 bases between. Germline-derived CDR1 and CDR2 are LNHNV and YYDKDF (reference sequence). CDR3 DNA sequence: TGTGCCACCAGCAGAGGCTGGGGCGGGAAATCCTACGAGCAGTACTTC. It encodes CATSRGWGGKSYEQYF.

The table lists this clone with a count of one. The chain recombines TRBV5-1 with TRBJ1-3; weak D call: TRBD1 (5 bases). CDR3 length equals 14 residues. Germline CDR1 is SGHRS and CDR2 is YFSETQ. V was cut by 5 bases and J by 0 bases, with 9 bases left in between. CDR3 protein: CASRDISSGNTIYF. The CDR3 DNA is TGCGCCAGCAGGGACATAAGCTCTGGAAACACCATATATTTT.

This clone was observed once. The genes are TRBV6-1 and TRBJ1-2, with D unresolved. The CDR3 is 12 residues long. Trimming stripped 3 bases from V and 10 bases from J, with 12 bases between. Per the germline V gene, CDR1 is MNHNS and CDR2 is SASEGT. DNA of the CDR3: TGTGCCAGCAGTGATTCTTCCAGGATCTACACCTTC. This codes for CASSDSSRIYTF.

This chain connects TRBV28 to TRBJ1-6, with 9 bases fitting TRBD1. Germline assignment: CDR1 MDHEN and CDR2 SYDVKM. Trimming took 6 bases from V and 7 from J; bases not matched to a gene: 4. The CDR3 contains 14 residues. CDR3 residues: CASSITGGNSPLHF. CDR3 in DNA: TGTGCCAGCAGCATTACAGGGGGCAATTCACCCCTCCACTTT.

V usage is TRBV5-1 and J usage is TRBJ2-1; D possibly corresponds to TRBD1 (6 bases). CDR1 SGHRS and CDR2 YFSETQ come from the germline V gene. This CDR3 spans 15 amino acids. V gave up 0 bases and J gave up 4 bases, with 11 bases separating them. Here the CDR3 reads CASSLGGRDYNEQFF. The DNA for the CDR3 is TGCGCCAGCAGCTTGGGGGGGCGCGATTACAATGAGCAGTTCTTC.

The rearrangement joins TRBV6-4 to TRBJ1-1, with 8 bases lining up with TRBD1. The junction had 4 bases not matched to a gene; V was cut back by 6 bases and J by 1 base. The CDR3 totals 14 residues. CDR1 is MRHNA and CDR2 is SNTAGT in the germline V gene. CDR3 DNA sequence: TGTGCCAGCAGCGCGCAGGGGGCGAACACTGAAGCTTTCTTT. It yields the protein CASSAQGANTEAFF.

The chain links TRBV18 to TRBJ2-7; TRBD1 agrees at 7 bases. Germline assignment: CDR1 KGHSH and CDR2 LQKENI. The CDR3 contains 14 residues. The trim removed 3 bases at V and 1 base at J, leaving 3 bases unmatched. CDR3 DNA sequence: TGTGCCAGCTCACCGCAGGGGGTTTCCTACGAGCAGTACTTC. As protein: CASSPQGVSYEQYF. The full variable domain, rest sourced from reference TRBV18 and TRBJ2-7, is NAGVMQNPRHLVRRRGQEARLRCSPMKGHSHVYWYRQLPEEGLKFMVYLQKENIIDESGMPKERFSAEFPKEGPSILRIQQVVRGDSAAYFCASSPQGVSYEQYFGPGTRLTVT.

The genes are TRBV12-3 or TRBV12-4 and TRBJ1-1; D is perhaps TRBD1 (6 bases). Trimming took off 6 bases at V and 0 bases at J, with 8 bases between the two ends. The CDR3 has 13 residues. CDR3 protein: CASRWTVNTEAFF. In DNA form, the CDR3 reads TGTGCCAGCAGGTGGACAGTGAACACTGAAGCTTTCTTT.

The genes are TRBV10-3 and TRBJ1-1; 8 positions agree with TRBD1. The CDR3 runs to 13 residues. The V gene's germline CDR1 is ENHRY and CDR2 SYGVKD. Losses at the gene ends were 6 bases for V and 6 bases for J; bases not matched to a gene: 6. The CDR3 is CAIRGQAGPEAFF. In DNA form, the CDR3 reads TGTGCCATCAGGGGACAGGCCGGACCTGAAGCTTTCTTT.

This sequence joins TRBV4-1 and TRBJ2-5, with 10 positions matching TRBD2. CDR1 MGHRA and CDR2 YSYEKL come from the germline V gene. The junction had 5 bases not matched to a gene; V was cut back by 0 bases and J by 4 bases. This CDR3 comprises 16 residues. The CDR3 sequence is CASSQDPAGGGETQYF. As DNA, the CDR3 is TGCGCCAGCAGCCAAGACCCAGCGGGGGGGGGAGAGACCCAGTACTTC.

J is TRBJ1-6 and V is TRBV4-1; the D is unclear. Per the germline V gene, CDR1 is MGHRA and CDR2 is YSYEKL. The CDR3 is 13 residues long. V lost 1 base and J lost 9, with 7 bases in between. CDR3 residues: CASSQVRVSPLHF. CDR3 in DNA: TGCGCCAGCAGCCAAGTGAGGGTTTCACCCCTCCACTTT.

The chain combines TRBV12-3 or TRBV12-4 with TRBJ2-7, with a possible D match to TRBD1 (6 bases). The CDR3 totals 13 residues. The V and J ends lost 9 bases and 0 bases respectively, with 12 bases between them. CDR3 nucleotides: TGTGCCAGTAGGACAGCCGACTCCTACGAGCAGTACTTC. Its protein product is CASRTADSYEQYF.